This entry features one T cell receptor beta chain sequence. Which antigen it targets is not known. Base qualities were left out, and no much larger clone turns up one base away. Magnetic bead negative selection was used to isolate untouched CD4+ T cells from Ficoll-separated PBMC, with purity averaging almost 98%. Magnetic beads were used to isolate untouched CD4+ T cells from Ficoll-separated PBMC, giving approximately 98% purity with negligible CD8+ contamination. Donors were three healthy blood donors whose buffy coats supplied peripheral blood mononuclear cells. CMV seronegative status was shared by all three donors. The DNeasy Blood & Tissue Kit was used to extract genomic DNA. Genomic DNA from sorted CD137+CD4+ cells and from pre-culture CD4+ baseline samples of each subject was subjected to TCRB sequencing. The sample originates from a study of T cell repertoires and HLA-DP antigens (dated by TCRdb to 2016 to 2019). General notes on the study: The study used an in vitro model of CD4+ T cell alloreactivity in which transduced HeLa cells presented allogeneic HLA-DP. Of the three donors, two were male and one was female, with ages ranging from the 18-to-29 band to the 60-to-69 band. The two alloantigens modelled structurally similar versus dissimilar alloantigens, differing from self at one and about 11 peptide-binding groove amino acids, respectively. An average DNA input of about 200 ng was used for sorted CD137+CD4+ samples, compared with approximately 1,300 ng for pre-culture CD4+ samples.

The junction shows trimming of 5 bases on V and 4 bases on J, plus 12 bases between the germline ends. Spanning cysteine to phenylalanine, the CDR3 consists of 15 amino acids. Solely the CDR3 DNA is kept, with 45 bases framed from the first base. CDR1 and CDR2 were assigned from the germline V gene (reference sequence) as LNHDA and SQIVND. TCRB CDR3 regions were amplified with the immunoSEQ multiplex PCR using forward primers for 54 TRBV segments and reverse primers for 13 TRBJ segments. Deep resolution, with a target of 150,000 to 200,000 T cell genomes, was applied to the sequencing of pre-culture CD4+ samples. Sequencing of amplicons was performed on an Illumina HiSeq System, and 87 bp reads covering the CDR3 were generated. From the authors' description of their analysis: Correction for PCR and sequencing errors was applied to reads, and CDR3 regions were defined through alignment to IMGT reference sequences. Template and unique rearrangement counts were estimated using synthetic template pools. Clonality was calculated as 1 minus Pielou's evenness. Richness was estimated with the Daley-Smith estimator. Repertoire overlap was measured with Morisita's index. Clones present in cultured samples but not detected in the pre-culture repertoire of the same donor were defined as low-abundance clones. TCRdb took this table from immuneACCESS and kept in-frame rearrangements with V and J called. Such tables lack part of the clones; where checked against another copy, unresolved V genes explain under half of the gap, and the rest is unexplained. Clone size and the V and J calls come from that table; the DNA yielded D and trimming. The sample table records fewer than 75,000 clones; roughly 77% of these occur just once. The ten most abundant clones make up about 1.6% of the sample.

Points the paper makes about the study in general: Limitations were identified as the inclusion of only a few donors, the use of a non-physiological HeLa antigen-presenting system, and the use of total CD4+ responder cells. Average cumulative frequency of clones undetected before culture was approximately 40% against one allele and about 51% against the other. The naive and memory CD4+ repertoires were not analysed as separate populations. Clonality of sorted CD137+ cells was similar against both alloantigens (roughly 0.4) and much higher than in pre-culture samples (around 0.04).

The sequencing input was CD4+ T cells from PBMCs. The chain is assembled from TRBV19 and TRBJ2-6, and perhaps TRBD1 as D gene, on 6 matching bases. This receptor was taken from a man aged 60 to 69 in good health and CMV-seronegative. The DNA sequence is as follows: TGTGCCAGTAGTCCGACAGGAGCCGGGGCCAACGTCCTGACTTTC. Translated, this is CASSPTGAGANVLTF.